The clone carrying this T cell receptor beta chain was counted a few times. Its antigen is as yet unknown. The data stem from a study of cytomegalovirus exposure and HLA in healthy donors. The study's findings and limits: Reportedly, diagnosis of cytomegalovirus status by the classifier showed high specificity and sensitivity. Some TCR beta chains (164 of them) were listed as cytomegalovirus-associated.

The CDR3 is 17 residues long. The V gene's germline CDR1 is LGHNA and CDR2 YSLEER. V was trimmed by 0 bases and J by 7 bases, leaving 21 bases between them. Primers: 60 Vbeta forward and 13 Jbeta reverse. Libraries were prepared by immunoSEQ multiplex PCR; TCRdb keeps only in-frame clonotypes and omits some of them. The sample contains 100,000 to 150,000 clones, roughly 80% of which appear only once. Those who donated were healthy bone marrow donors. This receptor was taken from a man aged 25-45 years in good health and CMV-seronegative. The chain joins TRBV4-3 to TRBJ1-2, with D unclear. The sample was PBMCs. DNA for the CDR3: TGCGCCAGCAGCCAAGATCTTAGGGTTGCGGGAGCAGGTGGCTACACCTTC. Its translation is CASSQDLRVAGAGGYTF.